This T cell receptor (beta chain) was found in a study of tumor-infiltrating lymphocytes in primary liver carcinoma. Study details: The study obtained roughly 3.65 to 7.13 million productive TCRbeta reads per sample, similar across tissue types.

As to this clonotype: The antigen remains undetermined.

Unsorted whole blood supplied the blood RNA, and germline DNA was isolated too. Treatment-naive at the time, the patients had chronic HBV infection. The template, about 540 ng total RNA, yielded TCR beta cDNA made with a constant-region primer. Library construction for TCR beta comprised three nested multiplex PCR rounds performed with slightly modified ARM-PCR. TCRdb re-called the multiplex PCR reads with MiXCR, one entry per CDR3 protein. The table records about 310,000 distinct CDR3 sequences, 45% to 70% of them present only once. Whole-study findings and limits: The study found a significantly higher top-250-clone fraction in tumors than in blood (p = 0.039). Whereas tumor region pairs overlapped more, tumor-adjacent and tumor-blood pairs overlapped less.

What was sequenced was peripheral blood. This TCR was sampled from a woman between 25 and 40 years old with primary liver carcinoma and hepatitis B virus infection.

CDR3 in amino acids: CASSPLSATNEQFF. CDR3 nucleotides: TGTGCCAGCAGCCCATTATCGGCTACAAATGAGCAGTTCTTC. The J gene is TRBJ2-1, the V gene TRBV5-6; D call uncertain. This CDR3 comprises 14 residues. V lost 4 bases to trimming and J lost 7 bases, with 15 bases between them. Germline lookup yields CDR1 SGHDT and CDR2 YYEEEE.